This section outlines one T cell receptor beta chain sequence together with its context. This clonotype came up a few times. Its antigen has not been determined. Qualities for individual bases were not recorded, and no much larger clone is one base off. Including the terminal cysteine and phenylalanine, the CDR3 comprises 14 residues. Only CDR3 DNA remains: 42 bases, in frame from the first base. The germline V end is reduced by 8 bases and the J end by 4 bases; junction bases left unmatched: 7. The germline V gene sets CDR1 to MNHNS and CDR2 to SASEGT. The TCR beta CDR3 regions were amplified from RNA transcripts. For the first round of RT-PCR on the TCR CDR3, the HTBI primer set was used together with the Qiagen OneStep RT-PCR kit. The libraries were constructed in a second round of multiplex PCR and then size-selected and purified. Sequencing of the libraries was done on an Illumina HiSeq2000 using paired-end 100 bp reads. From the authors' description of their analysis: SOAPnuke was used to process the raw data, throwing out any read that contained adapters or uncalled bases, had a mean Phred below 15, or lacked an exact constant-primer or identifier match. High-quality paired reads were merged with COPE v1.2.5, and unique nucleotide sequences were defined as clonotypes. Clonotypes were aligned to IMGT TRBV, TRBD and TRBJ reference segments using MiTCR v1.1. Analysis was restricted to V-J combinations with a frequency above 0.0001, which covered 99% to 99.2% of repertoires. The TCS score was defined as F50 (clonal expansion) divided by E x V (chaos), with BLOSUM62-based TCRdist calculated between CDR3 peptides within each V-J. Welch's t-statistics and random forest reduced 500 to 550 V-J features to about 13, which were used in a naive Bayes classifier (R e1071). The public reads were reprocessed in TCRdb via fastp at Q25 and MiXCR, keeping in-frame beta chains. Each CDR3 protein gets just one entry, which takes the most common genes and DNA from the rows behind it. The V and J calls and clone size are TCRdb's, not the authors'. The sample records more than 500,000 distinct CDR3 sequences, approximately 14% of which are singletons. The top ten clonotypes cover approximately 15% of the sample.

This sample was taken from a study of T cells in Graves' hyperthyroidism and ophthalmopathy (dated by TCRdb to the late 2010s). Looking at the study overall: Peripheral blood was collected at initial diagnosis, before any treatment. A discovery cohort of about 100 patients, roughly 43 with Graves' ophthalmopathy and fewer than 65 with stable Graves' hyperthyroidism, was used to find distinguishing TCR V-J signatures. Prospective prediction of ophthalmopathy was tested in an independent validation cohort of approximately 19 hyperthyroidism patients and 15 to 17 patients who later progressed to ophthalmopathy. The 100 or so discovery patients were randomly split 7:3 into training and test sets. In roughly six Graves' hyperthyroidism patients, the study also compared T-cell repertoires from thyroid tissue with T-cell repertoires from blood. After blood sampling, hyperthyroidism patients were treated with methimazole at a starting dose of 30 mg daily, and ophthalmopathy patients were treated with high-dose intravenous methylprednisolone. According to the paper, TCR Vbeta CDR3 sequencing was carried out on around 140 peripheral blood samples, which came from fewer than 50 ophthalmopathy, around 74 hyperthyroidism and about 17 progressor patients.

A patient counted as having stable Graves' hyperthyroidism if no progression to ophthalmopathy occurred over 18 months of follow-up. Hyperthyroidism patients were aged 18 to 65 years and newly diagnosed, with disease duration of less than 2 months. Exclusion was applied to patients with uncontrolled infections, other autoimmune diseases, pregnancy or lactation. Clinical symptoms, serum thyroxine and TRAb, thyroid ultrasound, and orbital computed tomography formed the basis for the diagnoses. PBMCs were isolated from about 9 ml of fresh peripheral blood by Ficoll-Paque density gradient centrifugation. Total RNA was extracted with Trizol reagent, and quality was checked on an Agilent 2100 Bioanalyzer. Overall study results and their limits: Most expanded thyroid clonotypes (frequency above 0.001) were also found in blood, which suggests that blood repertoires may mirror thyroid immune responses. A 13 V-J signature model separated ophthalmopathy from stable hyperthyroidism, with about 90% sensitivity and roughly 81% specificity in cross-validation and 80%/75% in testing. Sample size was not statistically predetermined, and investigators were not blinded to group allocation. In validation, progression to ophthalmopathy was predicted by the model with roughly 71% sensitivity and 72% to 85% specificity, a median of approximately 6.5 months before onset.

This TCR was sampled from a woman aged 40 to 50 with Graves' hyperthyroidism. The source material was blood. The rearranged segments are TRBV6-1 and TRBJ1-4; the junction holds 7 bases that match TRBD1. The CDR3 has the sequence CASGPGQLNEKLFF. The bases read TGTGCCAGCGGACCGGGACAGCTTAATGAAAAACTGTTTTTT.